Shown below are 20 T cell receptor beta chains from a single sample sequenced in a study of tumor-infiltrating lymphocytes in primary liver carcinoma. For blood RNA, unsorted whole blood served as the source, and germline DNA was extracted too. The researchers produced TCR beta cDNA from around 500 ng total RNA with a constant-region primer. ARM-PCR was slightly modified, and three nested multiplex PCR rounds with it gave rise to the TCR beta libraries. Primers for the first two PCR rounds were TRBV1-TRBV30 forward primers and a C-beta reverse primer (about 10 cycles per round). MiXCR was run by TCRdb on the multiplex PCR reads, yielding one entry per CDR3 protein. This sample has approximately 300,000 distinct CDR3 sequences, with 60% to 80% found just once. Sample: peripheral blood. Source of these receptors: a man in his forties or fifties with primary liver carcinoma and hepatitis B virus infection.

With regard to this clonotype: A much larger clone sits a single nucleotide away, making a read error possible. The CDR3, as DNA: TGTGCCAATAGAACCTCCAGTGAGCAGTTCTTC. Encoded protein: CANRTSSEQFF. The chain carries TRBV6-6 and TRBJ2-1; D is unclear. CDR3 length equals 11 residues. Germline loops: CDR1 MNHNY, CDR2 SVGAGI (reference sequence). The ends were cut back, 10 bases at V and 9 bases at J, with 13 bases in the middle.

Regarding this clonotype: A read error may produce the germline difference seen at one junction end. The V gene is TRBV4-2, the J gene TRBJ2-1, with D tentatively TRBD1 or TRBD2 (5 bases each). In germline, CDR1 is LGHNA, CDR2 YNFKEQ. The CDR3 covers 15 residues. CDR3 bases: TGTGCCAGCTGCCAAGATCGAGGGGCGTACAATGAGCAGTTCTTC. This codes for CASCQDRGAYNEQFF.

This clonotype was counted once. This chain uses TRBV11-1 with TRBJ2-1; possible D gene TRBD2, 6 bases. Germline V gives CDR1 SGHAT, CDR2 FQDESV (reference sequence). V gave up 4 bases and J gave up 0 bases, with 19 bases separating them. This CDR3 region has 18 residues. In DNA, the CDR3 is TGTGCCAGCAGCTGGGGACTCACCGTCTCGAACTCCTACAATGAGCAGTTCTTC. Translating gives CASSWGLTVSNSYNEQFF. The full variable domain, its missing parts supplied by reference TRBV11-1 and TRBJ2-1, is EAEVAQSPRYKITEKSQAVAFWCDPISGHATLYWYRQILGQGPELLVQFQDESVVDDSQLPKDRFSAERLKGVDSTLKIQPAELGDSAMYLCASSWGLTVSNSYNEQFFGPGTRLTVL.

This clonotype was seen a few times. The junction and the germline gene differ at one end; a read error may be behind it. In nucleotides, the CDR3 is TGTGCCACCAGTTTTTCAGACTGGGACGGGGCCCAGTACTTC. As protein: CATSFSDWDGAQYF. The genes are TRBV12-3 or TRBV12-4 and TRBJ2-5, with D possibly being TRBD1 or TRBD2 (5 bases each). The CDR3 is 14 residues long.

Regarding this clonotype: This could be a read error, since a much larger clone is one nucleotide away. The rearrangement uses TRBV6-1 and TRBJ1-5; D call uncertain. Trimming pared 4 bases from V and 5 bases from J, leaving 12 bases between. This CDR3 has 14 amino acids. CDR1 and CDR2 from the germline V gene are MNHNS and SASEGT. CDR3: CASSGIGQYQPQHF. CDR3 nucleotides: TGTGCCAGCAGTGGAATAGGGCAGTATCAGCCCCAGCATTTT.

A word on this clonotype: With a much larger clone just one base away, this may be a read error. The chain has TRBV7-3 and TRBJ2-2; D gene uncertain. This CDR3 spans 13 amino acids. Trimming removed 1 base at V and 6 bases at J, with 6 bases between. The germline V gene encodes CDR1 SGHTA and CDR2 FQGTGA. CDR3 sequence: CASSLINAGELFF. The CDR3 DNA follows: TGTGCCAGCAGCTTAATAAACGCCGGGGAGCTGTTTTTT.

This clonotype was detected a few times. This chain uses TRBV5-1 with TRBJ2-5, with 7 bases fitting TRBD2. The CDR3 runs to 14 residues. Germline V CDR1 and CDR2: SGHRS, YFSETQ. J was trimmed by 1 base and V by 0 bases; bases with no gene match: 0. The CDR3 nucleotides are TGCGCCAGCAGCTTGGCTAGCGGCCAAGAGACCCAGTACTTC. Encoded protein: CASSLASGQETQYF.

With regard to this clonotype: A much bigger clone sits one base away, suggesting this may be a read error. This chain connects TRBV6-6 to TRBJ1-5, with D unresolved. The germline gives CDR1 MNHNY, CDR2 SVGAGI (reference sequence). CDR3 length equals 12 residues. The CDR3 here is CASGYPNQPQHF. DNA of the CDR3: TGTGCCAGCGGTTACCCCAATCAGCCCCAGCATTTT.

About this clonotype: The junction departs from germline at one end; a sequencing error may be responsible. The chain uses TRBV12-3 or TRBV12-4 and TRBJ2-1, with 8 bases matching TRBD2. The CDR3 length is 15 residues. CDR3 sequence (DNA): TGTGCCAGCAGTCCTCAAGCGGGAGTTGGAAATGAACAGTTCTTC. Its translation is CASSPQAGVGNEQFF.

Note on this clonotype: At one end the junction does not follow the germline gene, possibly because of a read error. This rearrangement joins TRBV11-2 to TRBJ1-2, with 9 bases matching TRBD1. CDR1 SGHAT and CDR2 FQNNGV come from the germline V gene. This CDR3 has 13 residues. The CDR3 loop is CASSPTGGYSYSF. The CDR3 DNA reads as TGTGCCAGCAGCCCGACAGGGGGTTATAGCTACAGCTTC. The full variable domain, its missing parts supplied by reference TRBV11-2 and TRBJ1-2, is EAGVAQSPRYKIIEKRQSVAFWCNPISGHATLYWYQQILGQGPKLLIQFQNNGVVDDSQLPKDRFSAERLKGVDSTLKIQPAKLEDSAVYLCASSPTGGYSYSFGSGTRLTVV.

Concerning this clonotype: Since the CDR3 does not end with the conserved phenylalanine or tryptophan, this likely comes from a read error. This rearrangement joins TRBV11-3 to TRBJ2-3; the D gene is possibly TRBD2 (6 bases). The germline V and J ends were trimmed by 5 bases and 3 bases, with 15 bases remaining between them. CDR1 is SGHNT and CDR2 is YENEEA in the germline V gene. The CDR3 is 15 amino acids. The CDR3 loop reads CASSRGTGGTDTQYL. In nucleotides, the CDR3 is TGTGCCAGCAGCCGCGGGACGGGTGGGACAGATACGCAGTATTTG.

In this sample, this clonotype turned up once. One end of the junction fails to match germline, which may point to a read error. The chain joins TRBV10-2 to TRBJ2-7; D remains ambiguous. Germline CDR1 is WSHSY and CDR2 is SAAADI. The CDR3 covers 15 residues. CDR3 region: CTSSPPGSEDDEQYF. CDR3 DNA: TGCACCAGCAGTCCCCCGGGCAGCGAGGATGACGAGCAGTACTTC.

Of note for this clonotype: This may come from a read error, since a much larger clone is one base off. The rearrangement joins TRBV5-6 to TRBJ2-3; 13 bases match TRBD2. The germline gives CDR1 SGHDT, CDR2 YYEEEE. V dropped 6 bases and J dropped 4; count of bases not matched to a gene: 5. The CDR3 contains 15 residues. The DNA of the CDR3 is TGTGCCAGCAACTCCGGACTAGCGGGAGCAGATACGCAGTATTTT. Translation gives CASNSGLAGADTQYF.

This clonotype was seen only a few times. DNA for the CDR3: TGTGCCAGCAGCCGAGGACCTGGCGCTTTCTTT. This codes for CASSRGPGAFF. This rearrangement joins TRBV11-2 to TRBJ1-1; D is ambiguous. Looked up from germline, CDR1 is SGHAT and CDR2 is FQNNGV. Trimming took off 5 bases at V and 11 bases at J, with 12 bases between the two ends. The length of the CDR3 is 11 residues. Filled out from reference TRBV11-2 and TRBJ1-1, the complete variable domain reads EAGVAQSPRYKIIEKRQSVAFWCNPISGHATLYWYQQILGQGPKLLIQFQNNGVVDDSQLPKDRFSAERLKGVDSTLKIQPAKLEDSAVYLCASSRGPGAFFGQGTRLTVV.

The CDR3 DNA reads as TGTGCCAGCAGGGGATCCGGGACTAGCGAGTTCAATGAGCAGTTCTTC. Its translation is CASRGSGTSEFNEQFF. The rearrangement links TRBV5-5 to TRBJ2-1; 10 positions agree with TRBD2. This CDR3 region has 16 residues. The germline gives CDR1 SGHKS, CDR2 YYEKEE (reference sequence). V shed 5 bases and J 6 bases; nucleotides not matched to a gene: 11.

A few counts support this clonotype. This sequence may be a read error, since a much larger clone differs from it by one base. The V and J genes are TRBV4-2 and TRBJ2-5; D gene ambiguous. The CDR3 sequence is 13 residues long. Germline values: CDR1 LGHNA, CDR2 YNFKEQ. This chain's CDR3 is CASSPNRQETHYF. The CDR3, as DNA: TGTGCCAGCAGCCCCAACAGACAAGAGACCCATTACTTC.

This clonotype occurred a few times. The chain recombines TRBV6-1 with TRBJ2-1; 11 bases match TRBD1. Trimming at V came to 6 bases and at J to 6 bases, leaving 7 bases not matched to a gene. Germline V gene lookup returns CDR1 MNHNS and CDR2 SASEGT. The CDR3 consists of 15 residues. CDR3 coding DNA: TGTGCCAGCAGGACGGGACAGGGGGTCGCCAATGAGCAGTTCTTC. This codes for CASRTGQGVANEQFF.

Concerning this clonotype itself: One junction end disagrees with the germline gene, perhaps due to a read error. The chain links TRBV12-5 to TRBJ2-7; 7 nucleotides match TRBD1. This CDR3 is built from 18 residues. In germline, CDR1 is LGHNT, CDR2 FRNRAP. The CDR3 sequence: CASALPPSPGTEGCEQYF. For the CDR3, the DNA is TGTGCTAGTGCTTTGCCCCCTAGCCCGGGGACAGAGGGTTGCGAGCAGTACTTC.

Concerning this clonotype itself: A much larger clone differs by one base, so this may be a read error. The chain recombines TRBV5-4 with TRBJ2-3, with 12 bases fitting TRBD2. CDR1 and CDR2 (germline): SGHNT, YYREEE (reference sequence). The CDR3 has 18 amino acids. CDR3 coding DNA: TGCGCCAGCAGCAAAGACCCTAGCGGGAGGGCCAGCACAGATACGCAGTATTTT. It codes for CASSKDPSGRASTDTQYF.

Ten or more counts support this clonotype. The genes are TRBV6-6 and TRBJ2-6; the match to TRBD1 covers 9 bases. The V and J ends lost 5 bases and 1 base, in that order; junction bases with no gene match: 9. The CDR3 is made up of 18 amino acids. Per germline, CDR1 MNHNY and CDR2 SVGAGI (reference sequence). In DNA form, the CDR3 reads TGTGCCAGCAGTACCCGGGACAGGGCATTTTCTGGGGCCAACGTCCTGACTTTC. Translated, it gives CASSTRDRAFSGANVLTF.